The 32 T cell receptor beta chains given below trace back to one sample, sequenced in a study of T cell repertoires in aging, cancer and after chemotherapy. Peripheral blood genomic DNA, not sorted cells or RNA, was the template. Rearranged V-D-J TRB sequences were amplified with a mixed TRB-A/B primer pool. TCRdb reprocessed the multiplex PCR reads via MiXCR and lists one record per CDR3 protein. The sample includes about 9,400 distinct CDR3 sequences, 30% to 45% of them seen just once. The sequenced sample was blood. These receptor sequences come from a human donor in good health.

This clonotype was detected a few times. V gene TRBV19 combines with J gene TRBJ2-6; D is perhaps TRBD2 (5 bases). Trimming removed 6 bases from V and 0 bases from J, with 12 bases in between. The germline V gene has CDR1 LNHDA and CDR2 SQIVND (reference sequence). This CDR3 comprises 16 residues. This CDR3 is CASRSGRSSGANVLTF. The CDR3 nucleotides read TGTGCCAGTAGAAGCGGCAGAAGCTCTGGGGCCAACGTCCTGACTTTC. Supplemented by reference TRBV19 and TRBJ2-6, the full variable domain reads DGGITQSPKYLFRKEGQNVTLSCEQNLNHDAMYWYRQDPGQGLRLIYYSQIVNDFQKGDIAEGYSVSREKKESFPLTVTSAQKNPTAFYLCASRSGRSSGANVLTFGAGSRLTVL.

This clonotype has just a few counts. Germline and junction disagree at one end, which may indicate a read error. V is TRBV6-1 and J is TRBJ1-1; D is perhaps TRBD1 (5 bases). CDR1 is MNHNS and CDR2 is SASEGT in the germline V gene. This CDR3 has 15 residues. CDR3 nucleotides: TGTGCCAGCAGTGTAGGGGACGTCGGTGCTGGCGGGGCTTCGTTT. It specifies CASSVGDVGAGGASF.

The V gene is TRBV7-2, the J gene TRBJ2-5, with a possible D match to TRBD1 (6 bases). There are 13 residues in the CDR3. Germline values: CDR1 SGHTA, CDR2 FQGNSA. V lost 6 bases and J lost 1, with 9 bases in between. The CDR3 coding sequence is TGTGCCAGCAGTCGACAGGTCCAAGAGACCCAGTACTTC. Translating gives CASSRQVQETQYF.

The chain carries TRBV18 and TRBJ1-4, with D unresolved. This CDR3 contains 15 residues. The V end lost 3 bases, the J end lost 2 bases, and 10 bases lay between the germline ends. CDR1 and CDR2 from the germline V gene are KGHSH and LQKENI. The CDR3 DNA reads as TGTGCCAGCTCACCGCGCTCGGGGACTAATGAAAAACTGTTTTTT. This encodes CASSPRSGTNEKLFF. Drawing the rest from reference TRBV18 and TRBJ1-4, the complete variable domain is NAGVMQNPRHLVRRRGQEARLRCSPMKGHSHVYWYRQLPEEGLKFMVYLQKENIIDESGMPKERFSAEFPKEGPSILRIQQVVRGDSAAYFCASSPRSGTNEKLFFGSGTQLSVL.

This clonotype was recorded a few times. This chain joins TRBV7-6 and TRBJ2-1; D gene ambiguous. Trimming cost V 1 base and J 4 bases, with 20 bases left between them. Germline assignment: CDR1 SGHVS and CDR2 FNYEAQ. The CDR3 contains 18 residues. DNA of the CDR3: TGTGCCAGCAGCTTAGAAGGACCCCCTCCGAACCTTTACAATGAGCAGTTCTTC. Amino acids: CASSLEGPPPNLYNEQFF.

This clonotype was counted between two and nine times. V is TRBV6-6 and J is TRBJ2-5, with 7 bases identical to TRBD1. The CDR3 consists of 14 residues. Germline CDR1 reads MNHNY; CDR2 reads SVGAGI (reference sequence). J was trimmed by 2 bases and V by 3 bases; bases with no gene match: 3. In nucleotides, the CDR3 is TGTGCCAGCAGTTATGGGACAGTACAAGAGACCCAGTACTTC. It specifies CASSYGTVQETQYF.

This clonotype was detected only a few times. CDR3 protein: CASSPRDPYNSPLHF. The CDR3 bases are TGTGCCAGCAGTCCACGGGATCCATATAATTCACCCCTCCACTTT. The rearrangement uses TRBV6-5 and TRBJ1-6; D unclear. The CDR3 spans 15 residues. Between the trimmed V and J ends, which lost 5 bases and 4 bases, there was a span of 12 bases. Germline CDR1 and CDR2: MNHEY and SVGAGI.

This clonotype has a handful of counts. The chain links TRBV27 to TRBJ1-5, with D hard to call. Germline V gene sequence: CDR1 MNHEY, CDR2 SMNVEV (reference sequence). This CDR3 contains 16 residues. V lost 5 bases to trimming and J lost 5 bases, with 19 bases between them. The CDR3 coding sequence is TGTGCCAGCAGTAGGGCCGTGTTGGGGATGCATCAGCCCCAGCATTTT. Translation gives CASSRAVLGMHQPQHF.

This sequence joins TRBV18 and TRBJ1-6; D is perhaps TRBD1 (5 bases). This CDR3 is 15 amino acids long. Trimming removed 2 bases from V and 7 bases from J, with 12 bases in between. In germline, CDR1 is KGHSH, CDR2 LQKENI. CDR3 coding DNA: TGTGCCAGCTCACCAGGACATCTCTCCAATTCACCCCTCCACTTT. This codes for CASSPGHLSNSPLHF.

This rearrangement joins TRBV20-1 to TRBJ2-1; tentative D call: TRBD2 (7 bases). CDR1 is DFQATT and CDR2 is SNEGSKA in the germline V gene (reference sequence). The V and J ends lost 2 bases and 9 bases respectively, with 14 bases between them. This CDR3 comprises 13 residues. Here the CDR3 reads CSARSAGAIEQFF. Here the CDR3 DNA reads TGCAGTGCTAGATCGGCGGGGGCAATTGAGCAGTTCTTC.

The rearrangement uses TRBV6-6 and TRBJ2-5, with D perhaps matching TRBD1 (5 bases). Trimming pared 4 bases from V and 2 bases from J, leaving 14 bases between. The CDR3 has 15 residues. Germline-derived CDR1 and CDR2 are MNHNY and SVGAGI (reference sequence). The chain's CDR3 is CASSLYRRSQETQYF. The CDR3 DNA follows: TGTGCCAGCAGTTTGTACAGGAGATCTCAAGAGACCCAGTACTTC.

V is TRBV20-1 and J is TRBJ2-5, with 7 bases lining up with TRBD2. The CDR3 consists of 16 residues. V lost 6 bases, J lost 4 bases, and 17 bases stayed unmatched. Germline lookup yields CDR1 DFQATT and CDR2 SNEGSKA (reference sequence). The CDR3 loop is CSAPGAARTSIETQYF. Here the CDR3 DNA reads TGCAGTGCGCCCGGGGCAGCTCGGACTAGTATAGAGACCCAGTACTTC.

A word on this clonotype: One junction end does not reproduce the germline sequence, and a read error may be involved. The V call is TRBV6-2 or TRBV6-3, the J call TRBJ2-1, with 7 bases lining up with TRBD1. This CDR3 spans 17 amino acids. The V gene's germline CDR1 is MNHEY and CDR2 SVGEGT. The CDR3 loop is CASSELRPGQIYSEQFF. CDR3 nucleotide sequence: TGTGCCAGCAGTGAACTCAGACCGGGACAGATATACAGTGAGCAGTTCTTC.

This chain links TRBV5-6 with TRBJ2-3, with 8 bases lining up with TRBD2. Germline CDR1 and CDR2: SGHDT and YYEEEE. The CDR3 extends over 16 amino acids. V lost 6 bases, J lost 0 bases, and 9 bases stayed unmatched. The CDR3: CASTLQLAASTDTQYF. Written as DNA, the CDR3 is TGTGCCAGCACCCTCCAACTAGCGGCTAGCACAGATACGCAGTATTTT.

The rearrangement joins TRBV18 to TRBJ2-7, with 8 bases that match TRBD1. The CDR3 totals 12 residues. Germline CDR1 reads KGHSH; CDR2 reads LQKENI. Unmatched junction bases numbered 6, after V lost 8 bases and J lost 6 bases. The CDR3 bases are TGTGCCAGCACCGGACAGGGAACCGAGCAGTACTTC. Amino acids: CASTGQGTEQYF.

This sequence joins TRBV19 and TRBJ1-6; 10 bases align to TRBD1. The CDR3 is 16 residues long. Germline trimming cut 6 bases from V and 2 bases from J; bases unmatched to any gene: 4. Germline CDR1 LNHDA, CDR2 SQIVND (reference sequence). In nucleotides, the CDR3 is TGTGCCAGTAGCCCCGGACAGGGGGCCTATAATTCACCCCTCCACTTT. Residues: CASSPGQGAYNSPLHF.

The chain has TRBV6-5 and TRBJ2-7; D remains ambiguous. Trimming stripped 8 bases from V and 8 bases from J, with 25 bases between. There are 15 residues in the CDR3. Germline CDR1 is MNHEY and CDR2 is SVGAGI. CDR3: CASQRHTGESDKQYF. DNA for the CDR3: TGTGCCAGCCAGAGACATACGGGCGAGAGCGACAAGCAGTACTTC.

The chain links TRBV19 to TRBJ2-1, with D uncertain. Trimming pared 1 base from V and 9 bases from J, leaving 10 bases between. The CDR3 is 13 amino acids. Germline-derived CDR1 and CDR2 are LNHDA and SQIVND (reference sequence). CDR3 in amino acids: CASSIAVIGEQFF. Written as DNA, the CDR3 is TGTGCCAGTAGTATAGCTGTGATTGGTGAGCAGTTCTTC.

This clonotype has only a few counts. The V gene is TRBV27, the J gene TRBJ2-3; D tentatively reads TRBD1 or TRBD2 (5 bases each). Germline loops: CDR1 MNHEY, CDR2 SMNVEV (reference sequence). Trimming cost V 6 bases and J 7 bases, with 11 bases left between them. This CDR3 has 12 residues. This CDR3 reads CASRGDVHTQYF. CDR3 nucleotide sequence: TGTGCCAGCAGAGGGGACGTCCATACGCAGTATTTT.

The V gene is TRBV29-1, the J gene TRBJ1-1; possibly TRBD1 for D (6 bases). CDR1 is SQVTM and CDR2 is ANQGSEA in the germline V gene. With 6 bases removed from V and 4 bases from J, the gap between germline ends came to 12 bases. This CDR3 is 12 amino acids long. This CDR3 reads CSVFPGATEAFF. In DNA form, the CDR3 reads TGCAGCGTCTTTCCAGGGGCCACTGAAGCTTTCTTT.

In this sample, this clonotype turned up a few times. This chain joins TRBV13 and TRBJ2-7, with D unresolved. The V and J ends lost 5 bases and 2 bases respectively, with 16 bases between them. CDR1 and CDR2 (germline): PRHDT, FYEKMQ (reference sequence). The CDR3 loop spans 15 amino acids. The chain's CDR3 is CASSAARRLTYEQYF. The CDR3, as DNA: TGTGCCAGCAGCGCGGCTCGTAGATTAACCTACGAGCAGTACTTC.

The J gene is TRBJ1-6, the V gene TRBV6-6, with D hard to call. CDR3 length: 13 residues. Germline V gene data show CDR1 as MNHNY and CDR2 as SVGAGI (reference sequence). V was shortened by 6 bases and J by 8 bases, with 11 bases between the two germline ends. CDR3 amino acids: CASRFKGDSPLHF. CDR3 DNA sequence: TGTGCCAGCAGGTTCAAGGGAGATTCACCCCTCCACTTT.

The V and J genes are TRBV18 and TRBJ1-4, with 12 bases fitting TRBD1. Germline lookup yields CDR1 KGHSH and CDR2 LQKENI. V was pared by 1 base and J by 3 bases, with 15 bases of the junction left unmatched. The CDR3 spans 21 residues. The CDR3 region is CASSPLGLEGTGGAANEKLFF. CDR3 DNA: TGTGCCAGCTCACCACTTGGCCTTGAAGGGACAGGGGGCGCAGCTAATGAAAAACTGTTTTTT. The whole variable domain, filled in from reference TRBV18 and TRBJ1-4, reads NAGVMQNPRHLVRRRGQEARLRCSPMKGHSHVYWYRQLPEEGLKFMVYLQKENIIDESGMPKERFSAEFPKEGPSILRIQQVVRGDSAAYFCASSPLGLEGTGGAANEKLFFGSGTQLSVL.

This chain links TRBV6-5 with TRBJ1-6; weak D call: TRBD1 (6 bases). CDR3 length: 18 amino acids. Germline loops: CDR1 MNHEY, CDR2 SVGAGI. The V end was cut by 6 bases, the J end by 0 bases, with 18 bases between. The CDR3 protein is CASSATGATSSYNSPLHF. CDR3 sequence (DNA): TGTGCCAGCAGCGCGACGGGGGCCACAAGCTCCTATAATTCACCCCTCCACTTT.

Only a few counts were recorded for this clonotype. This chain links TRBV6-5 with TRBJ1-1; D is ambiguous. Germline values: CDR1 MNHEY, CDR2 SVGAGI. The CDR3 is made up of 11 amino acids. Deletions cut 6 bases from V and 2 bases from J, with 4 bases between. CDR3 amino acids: CASRRNTEAFF. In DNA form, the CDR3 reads TGTGCCAGCAGAAGAAACACTGAAGCTTTCTTT.

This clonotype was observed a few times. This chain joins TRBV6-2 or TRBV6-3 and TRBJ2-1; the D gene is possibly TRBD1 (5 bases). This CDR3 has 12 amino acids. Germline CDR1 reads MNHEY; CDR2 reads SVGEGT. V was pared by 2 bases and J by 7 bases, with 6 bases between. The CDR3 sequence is CASSYGANEQFF. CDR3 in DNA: TGTGCCAGCAGTTACGGGGCAAATGAGCAGTTCTTC.

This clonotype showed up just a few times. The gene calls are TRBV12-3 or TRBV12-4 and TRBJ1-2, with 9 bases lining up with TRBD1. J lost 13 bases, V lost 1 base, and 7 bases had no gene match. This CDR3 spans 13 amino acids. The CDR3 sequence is CASSLEQGAFPTF. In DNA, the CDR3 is TGTGCCAGCAGTTTAGAACAGGGGGCATTCCCCACCTTC.

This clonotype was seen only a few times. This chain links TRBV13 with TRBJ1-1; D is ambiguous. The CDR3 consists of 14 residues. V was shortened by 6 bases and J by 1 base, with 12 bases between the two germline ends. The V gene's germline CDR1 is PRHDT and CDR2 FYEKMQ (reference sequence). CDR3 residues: CASRRLGRNTEAFF. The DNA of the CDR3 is TGTGCCAGCAGAAGACTCGGCCGGAACACTGAAGCTTTCTTT.

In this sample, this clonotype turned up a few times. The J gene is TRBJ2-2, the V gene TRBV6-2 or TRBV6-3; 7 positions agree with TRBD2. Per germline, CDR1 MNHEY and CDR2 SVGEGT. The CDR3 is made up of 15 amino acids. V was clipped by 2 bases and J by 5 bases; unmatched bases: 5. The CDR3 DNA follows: TGTGCCAGCAGTTACGCGGGAGTTCTTACCGGGGAGCTGTTTTTT. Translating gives CASSYAGVLTGELFF.

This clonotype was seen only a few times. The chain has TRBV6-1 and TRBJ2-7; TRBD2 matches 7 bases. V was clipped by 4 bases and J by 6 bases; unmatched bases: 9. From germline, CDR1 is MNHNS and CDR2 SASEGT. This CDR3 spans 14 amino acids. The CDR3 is CASSAVGGRGEQYF. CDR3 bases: TGTGCCAGCAGTGCAGTGGGCGGGAGAGGCGAGCAGTACTTC.

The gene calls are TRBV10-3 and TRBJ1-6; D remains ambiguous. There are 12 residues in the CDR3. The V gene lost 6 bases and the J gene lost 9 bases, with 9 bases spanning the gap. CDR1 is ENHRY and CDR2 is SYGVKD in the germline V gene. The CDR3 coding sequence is TGTGCCATCAGCACAGAGACTTCACCCCTCCACTTT. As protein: CAISTETSPLHF.

CDR3 residues: CSATRGGETQYF. The DNA of the CDR3 is TGCAGTGCGACCAGGGGAGGGGAGACCCAGTACTTC. The V and J genes are TRBV20-1 and TRBJ2-5; TRBD2 is a possible D gene (7 bases). V lost 6 bases, J lost 5 bases, and 13 bases lay in between. CDR1 DFQATT and CDR2 SNEGSKA come from the germline V gene (reference sequence). The CDR3 is 12 amino acids.